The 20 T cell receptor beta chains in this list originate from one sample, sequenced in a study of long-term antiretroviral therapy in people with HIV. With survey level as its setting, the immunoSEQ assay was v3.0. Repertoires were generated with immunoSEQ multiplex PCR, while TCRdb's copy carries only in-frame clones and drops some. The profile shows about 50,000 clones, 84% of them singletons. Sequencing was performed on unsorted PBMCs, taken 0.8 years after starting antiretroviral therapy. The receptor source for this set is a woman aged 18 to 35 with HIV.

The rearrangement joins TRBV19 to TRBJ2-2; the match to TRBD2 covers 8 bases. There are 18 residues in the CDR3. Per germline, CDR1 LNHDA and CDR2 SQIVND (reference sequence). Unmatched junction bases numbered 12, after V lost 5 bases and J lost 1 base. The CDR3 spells CASSPTILAAKNTGELFF. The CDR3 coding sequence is TGTGCCAGTAGTCCAACAATACTAGCGGCTAAGAACACCGGGGAGCTGTTTTTT. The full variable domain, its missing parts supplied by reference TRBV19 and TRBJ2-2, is DGGITQSPKYLFRKEGQNVTLSCEQNLNHDAMYWYRQDPGQGLRLIYYSQIVNDFQKGDIAEGYSVSREKKESFPLTVTSAQKNPTAFYLCASSPTILAAKNTGELFFGEGSRLTVL.

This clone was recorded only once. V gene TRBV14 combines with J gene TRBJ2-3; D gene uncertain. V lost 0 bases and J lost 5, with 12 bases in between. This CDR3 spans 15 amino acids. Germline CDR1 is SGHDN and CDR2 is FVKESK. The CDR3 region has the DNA TGTGCCAGCAGCCAAGATTGGAATGTTGGAGATACGCAGTATTTT. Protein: CASSQDWNVGDTQYF.

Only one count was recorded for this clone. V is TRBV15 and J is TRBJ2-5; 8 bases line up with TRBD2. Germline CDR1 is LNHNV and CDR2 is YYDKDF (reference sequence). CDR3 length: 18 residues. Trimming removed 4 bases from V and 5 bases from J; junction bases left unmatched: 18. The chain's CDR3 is CATSKGAGVSNRGETQYF. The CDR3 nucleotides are TGTGCCACCAGCAAGGGAGCGGGGGTGTCCAATCGTGGGGAGACCCAGTACTTC. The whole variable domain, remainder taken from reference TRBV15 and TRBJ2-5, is DAMVIQNPRYQVTQFGKPVTLSCSQTLNHNVMYWYQQKSSQAPKLLFHYYDKDFNNEADTPDNFQSRRPNTSFCFLDIRSPGLGDTAMYLCATSKGAGVSNRGETQYFGPGTRLLVL.

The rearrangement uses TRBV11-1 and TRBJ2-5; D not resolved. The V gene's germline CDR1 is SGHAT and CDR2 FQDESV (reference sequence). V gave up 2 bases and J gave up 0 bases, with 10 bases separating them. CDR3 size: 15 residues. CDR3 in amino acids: CASSLTYEDQETQYF. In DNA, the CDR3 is TGTGCCAGCAGCTTAACTTATGAGGACCAAGAGACCCAGTACTTC.

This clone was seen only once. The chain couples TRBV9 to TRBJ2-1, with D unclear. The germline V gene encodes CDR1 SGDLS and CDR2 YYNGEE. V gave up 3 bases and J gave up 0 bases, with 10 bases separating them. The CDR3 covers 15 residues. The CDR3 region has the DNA TGTGCCAGCAGCGGTCCAGTGAGCTCCTACAATGAGCAGTTCTTC. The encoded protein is CASSGPVSSYNEQFF.

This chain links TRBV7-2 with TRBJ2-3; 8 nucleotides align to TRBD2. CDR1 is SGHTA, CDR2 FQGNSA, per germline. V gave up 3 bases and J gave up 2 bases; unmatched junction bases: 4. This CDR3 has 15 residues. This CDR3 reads CASSFAGLDTDTQYF. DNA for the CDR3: TGTGCCAGCAGCTTCGCGGGACTAGACACAGATACGCAGTATTTT.

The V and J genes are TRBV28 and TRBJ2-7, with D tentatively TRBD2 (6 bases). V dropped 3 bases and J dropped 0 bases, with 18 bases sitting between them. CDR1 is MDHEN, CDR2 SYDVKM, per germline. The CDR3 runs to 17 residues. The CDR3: CASSFPAGRPSSYEQYF. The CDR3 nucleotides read TGTGCCAGCAGTTTTCCTGCGGGACGCCCGAGCTCCTACGAGCAGTACTTC.

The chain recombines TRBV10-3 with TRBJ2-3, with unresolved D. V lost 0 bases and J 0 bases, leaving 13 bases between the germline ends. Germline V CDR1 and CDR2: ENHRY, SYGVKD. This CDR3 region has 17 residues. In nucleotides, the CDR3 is TGTGCCATCAGTGAGTCGATAAGAATTATTAGCACAGATACGCAGTATTTT. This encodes CAISESIRIISTDTQYF.

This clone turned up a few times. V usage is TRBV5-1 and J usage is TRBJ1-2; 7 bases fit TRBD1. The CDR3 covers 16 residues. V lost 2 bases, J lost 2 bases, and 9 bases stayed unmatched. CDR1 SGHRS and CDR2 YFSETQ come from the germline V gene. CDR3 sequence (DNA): TGCGCCAGCAGCTTAGAACCCACGGGACAGAACTATGGCTACACCTTC. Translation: CASSLEPTGQNYGYTF.

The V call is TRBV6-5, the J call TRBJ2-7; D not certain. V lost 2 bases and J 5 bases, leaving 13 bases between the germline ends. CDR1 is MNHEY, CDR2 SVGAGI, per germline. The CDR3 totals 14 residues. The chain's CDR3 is CASSYPFPRDEQYF. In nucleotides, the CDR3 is TGTGCCAGCAGTTACCCTTTCCCCCGGGACGAGCAGTACTTC.

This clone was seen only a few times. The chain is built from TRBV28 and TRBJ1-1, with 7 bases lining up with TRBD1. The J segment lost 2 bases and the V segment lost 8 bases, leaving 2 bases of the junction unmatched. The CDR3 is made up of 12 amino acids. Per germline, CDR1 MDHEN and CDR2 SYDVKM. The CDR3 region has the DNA TGTGCCAGCGGGACAGTAAACACTGAAGCTTTCTTT. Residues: CASGTVNTEAFF.

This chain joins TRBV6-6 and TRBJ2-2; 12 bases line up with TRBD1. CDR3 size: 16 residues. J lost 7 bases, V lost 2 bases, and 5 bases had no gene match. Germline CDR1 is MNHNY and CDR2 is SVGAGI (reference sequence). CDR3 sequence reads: CASSYGDRGQGGELFF. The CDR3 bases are TGTGCCAGCAGTTACGGGGACAGGGGGCAGGGCGGGGAGCTGTTTTTT.

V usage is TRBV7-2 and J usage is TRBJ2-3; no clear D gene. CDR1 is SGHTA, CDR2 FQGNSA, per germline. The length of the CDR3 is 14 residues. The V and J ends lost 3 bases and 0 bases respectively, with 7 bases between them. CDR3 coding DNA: TGTGCCAGCAGCTTTAAAGTGAGCACAGATACGCAGTATTTT. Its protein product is CASSFKVSTDTQYF.

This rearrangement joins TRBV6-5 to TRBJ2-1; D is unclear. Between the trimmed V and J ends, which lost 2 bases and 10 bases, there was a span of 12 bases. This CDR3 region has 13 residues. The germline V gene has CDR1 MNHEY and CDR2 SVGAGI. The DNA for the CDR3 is TGTGCCAGCAGTTACGCCAGCGTCGCGGAGCAGTTCTTC. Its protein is CASSYASVAEQFF.

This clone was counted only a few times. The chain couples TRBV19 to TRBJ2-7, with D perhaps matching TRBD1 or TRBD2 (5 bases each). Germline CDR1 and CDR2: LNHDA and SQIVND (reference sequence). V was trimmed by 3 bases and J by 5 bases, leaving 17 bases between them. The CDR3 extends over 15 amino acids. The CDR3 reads CASSIKGRESDEQYF. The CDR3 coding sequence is TGTGCCAGTAGTATTAAGGGCAGGGAGTCCGACGAGCAGTACTTC.

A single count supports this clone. Here the CDR3 reads CASSLTVGSVGNTIYF. The CDR3 region has the DNA TGTGCCAGCAGTTTAACCGTTGGCAGTGTGGGAAACACCATATATTTT. The chain uses TRBV27 and TRBJ1-3, with no clear D. The germline gives CDR1 MNHEY, CDR2 SMNVEV (reference sequence). This CDR3 comprises 16 residues. Trimming stripped 2 bases from V and 4 bases from J, with 15 bases between.

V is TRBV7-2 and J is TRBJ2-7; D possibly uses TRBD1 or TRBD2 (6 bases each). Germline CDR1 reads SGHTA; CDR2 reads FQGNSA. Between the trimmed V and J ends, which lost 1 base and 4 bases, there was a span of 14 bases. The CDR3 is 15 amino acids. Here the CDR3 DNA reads TGTGCCAGCAGCTTAGGGTCGGGGGCCGGATACGAGCAGTACTTC. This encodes CASSLGSGAGYEQYF.

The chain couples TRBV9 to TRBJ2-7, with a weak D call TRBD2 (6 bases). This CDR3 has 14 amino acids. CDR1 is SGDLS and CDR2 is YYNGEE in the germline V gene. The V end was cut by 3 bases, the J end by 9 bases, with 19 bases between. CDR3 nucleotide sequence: TGTGCCAGCAGCGACCACGGGGGTGGTAGTGGGCAGTACTTC. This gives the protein CASSDHGGGSGQYF.

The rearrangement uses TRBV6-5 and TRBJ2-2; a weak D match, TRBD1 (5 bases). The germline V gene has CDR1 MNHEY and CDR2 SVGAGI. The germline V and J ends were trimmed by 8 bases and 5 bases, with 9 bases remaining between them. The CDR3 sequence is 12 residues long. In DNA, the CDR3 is TGTGCCAGCTCCCAGGGTACCGGGGAGCTGTTTTTT. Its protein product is CASSQGTGELFF.

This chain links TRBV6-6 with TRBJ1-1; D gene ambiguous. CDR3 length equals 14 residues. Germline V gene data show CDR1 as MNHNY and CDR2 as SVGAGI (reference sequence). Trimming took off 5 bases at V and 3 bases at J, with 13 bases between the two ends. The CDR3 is CASSPEKYHTEAFF. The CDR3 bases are TGTGCCAGCAGTCCCGAAAAGTATCACACTGAAGCTTTCTTT.